Shown below are 22 T cell receptor beta chains from a single sample sequenced in a study of post-analysis software for immune sequencing data. These receptors have no known antigen. Findings of the study overall: Five or six TRBV segments, TRBV5-6, TRBV5-1 and TRBV20-1 among them, were found more frequent in patients than controls.

The library was made from cDNA and included unique molecular identifiers. MiXCR, run by TCRdb on the PCR reads, gives a single entry per CDR3 protein. The table shows fewer than 850,000 distinct CDR3 sequences, with just under 30% occurring only once. The source material was blood. The receptors come from a girl aged 10-17 years with multiple sclerosis.

The chain carries TRBV15 and TRBJ1-2; 9 bases are shared with TRBD1. The ends lost 2 bases at V and 6 bases at J; junction bases unmatched: 7. The CDR3 length is 15 residues. Looked up from germline, CDR1 is LNHNV and CDR2 is YYDKDF (reference sequence). As DNA, the CDR3 is TGTGCCACCAGCAGATTCTCGGGACAGGGAGATGGCTACACCTTC. Encoded protein: CATSRFSGQGDGYTF.

The chain carries TRBV4-1 and TRBJ2-3; TRBD2 aligns across 7 bases. Germline trimming cut 3 bases from V and 0 bases from J; bases unmatched to any gene: 6. The CDR3 consists of 16 residues. From germline, CDR1 is MGHRA and CDR2 YSYEKL. CDR3 DNA: TGCGCCAGCAGCCAGATAGGGCGGGGGAGCACAGATACGCAGTATTTT. Its protein is CASSQIGRGSTDTQYF.

This clonotype showed up just once. One end of the junction varies from germline; a read error may be responsible. This sequence joins TRBV28 and TRBJ2-3; 9 bases agree with TRBD2. CDR1 and CDR2 from the germline V gene are MDHEN and SYDVKM. The CDR3 totals 16 residues. The chain's CDR3 is CAGSLWRGGRTDTQYF. The CDR3 DNA sequence: TGTGCCGGCAGTTTATGGCGGGGGGGCCGCACAGATACGCAGTATTTT. The full variable domain, completed using reference TRBV28 and TRBJ2-3, is DVKVTQSSRYLVKRTGEKVFLECVQDMDHENMFWYRQDPGLGLRLIYFSYDVKMKEKGDIPEGYSVSREKKERFSLILESASTNQTSMYLCAGSLWRGGRTDTQYFGPGTRLTVL.

This clonotype came up a few times. This chain uses TRBV5-1 with TRBJ1-2; 8 bases agree with TRBD1. With 6 bases clipped from V and 4 bases from J, the junction kept 11 bases outside the gene matches. Germline CDR1 SGHRS, CDR2 YFSETQ. The CDR3 covers 15 residues. CDR3 bases: TGCGCCAGCAACAAGCAGGGGGCAGAGGGCTATGGCTACACCTTC. Protein product: CASNKQGAEGYGYTF.

The genes are TRBV7-6 and TRBJ2-3; TRBD2 agrees at 11 bases. CDR1 and CDR2 (germline): SGHVS, FNYEAQ. The CDR3 has 18 residues. Losses at the gene ends were 5 bases for V and 1 base for J; bases not matched to a gene: 11. The CDR3 protein is CASSRGLAVLIRTDTQYF. CDR3 bases: TGTGCCAGCAGCCGGGGACTAGCGGTACTCATCCGCACAGATACGCAGTATTTT.

As for this clonotype: A much larger clone lies a single base off, so this may be a read error. The CDR3 here is CNVLRDFGGGADTQYF. As DNA, the CDR3 is TGCAACGTCCTACGGGATTTTGGGGGAGGAGCAGATACGCAGTATTTT. The gene calls are TRBV29-1 and TRBJ2-3, with a weak D call TRBD2 (6 bases). Germline CDR1 SQVTM, CDR2 ANQGSEA. The CDR3 spans 16 residues.

For this clonotype: A read error may account for a junction end that differs from germline. V and J are TRBV12-5 and TRBJ2-7; D not resolved. Germline CDR1 and CDR2: LGHNT and FRNRAP. CDR3 size: 10 residues. As DNA, the CDR3 is TGTGCTAGTGCCCCCTACCAGCAGTACTTC. Amino acid sequence: CASAPYQQYF.

The chain links TRBV10-3 to TRBJ1-5; TRBD1 is a possible D gene (5 bases). V was cut by 0 bases and J by 3 bases, with 9 bases left in between. In germline, CDR1 is ENHRY, CDR2 SYGVKD. CDR3 size: 15 residues. The CDR3 nucleotides read TGTGCCATCAGTGAGTCGGGGGGGGTCAATCAGCCCCAGCATTTT. Protein product: CAISESGGVNQPQHF.

This clonotype was counted between two and nine times. The rearrangement links TRBV6-4 to TRBJ1-1; D is possibly TRBD1 (5 bases). The germline V gene encodes CDR1 MRHNA and CDR2 SNTAGT. The CDR3 runs to 15 residues. With 4 bases removed from V and 4 bases from J, the gap between germline ends came to 16 bases. The CDR3 nucleotides read TGTGCCAGCAGTGGCCCCGGCCAGGGAAGCACTGAAGCTTTCTTT. This gives the protein CASSGPGQGSTEAFF.

The table lists this clonotype with a few counts. V gene TRBV28 combines with J gene TRBJ2-1; maybe TRBD2 (5 bases). The germline CDR1 and CDR2 sequences are MDHEN and SYDVKM. CDR3 length equals 14 residues. V was pared by 10 bases and J by 8 bases, with 21 bases between. CDR3 protein: CAMGATGSGHEQFF. The CDR3, as DNA: TGTGCCATGGGAGCGACCGGTAGTGGGCATGAGCAGTTCTTC.

This clonotype was recorded a few times. This rearrangement joins TRBV11-2 to TRBJ2-5, with D unresolved. V lost 1 base and J lost 6, with 18 bases in between. This CDR3 has 16 residues. CDR1 and CDR2 from the germline V gene are SGHAT and FQNNGV. CDR3 DNA: TGTGCCAGCAGCTTAGGCAAGGCGGTCCACCCAAAGACCCAGTACTTC. It encodes CASSLGKAVHPKTQYF.

This clonotype appeared once. At one of its ends the junction is not consistent with the germline gene, which may arise from a read error. The chain links TRBV29-1 to TRBJ2-1; 11 positions match TRBD2. The CDR3 sequence is 16 residues long. CDR1 is SQVTM and CDR2 is ANQGSEA in the germline V gene. CDR3 residues: CGVAGTSGTVYNEQFF. The CDR3 nucleotides read TGCGGCGTTGCCGGGACTAGCGGCACCGTCTACAATGAGCAGTTCTTC.

The rearrangement uses TRBV12-3 or TRBV12-4 and TRBJ1-6; 7 bases fit TRBD1. The junction had 4 bases not matched to a gene; V was cut back by 3 bases and J by 14 bases. The CDR3 runs to 12 residues. CDR3 DNA: TGTGCCAGCAGTTTCGGCAGGGGGGCCCTCCACTTT. Translating it yields CASSFGRGALHF.

The CDR3 sequence: CSAPALGTDTQYF. The CDR3 DNA reads TGCAGCGCTCCCGCCCTGGGGACAGATACGCAGTATTTT. This chain connects TRBV29-1 to TRBJ2-3; no definite D call. Looked up from germline, CDR1 is SQVTM and CDR2 is ANQGSEA. This CDR3 is built from 13 residues. V shed 7 bases and J shed 3 bases, with 14 bases lying between them.

DNA of the CDR3: TGTGCCAGCAGCCGACCCGGCGGGGGAGACTACGAGCAGTACTTC. It specifies CASSRPGGGDYEQYF. The rearrangement uses TRBV7-9 and TRBJ2-7; 7 bases line up with TRBD2. The CDR3 contains 15 residues. The V gene end was trimmed by 5 bases and the J gene end by 3 bases; junction bases not matched to a gene: 10. Germline values: CDR1 SEHNR, CDR2 FQNEAQ (reference sequence).

The chain is built from TRBV7-9 and TRBJ1-1; 8 bases are a match to TRBD1. The CDR3 loop spans 14 amino acids. With V trimmed by 5 bases and J by 3 bases, 5 bases remained unmatched. Germline CDR1 and CDR2: SEHNR and FQNEAQ (reference sequence). The CDR3 sequence is CASSPRGLYTEAFF. CDR3 DNA: TGTGCCAGCAGCCCCAGGGGGCTATACACTGAAGCTTTCTTT.

V and J are TRBV15 and TRBJ2-3; D call uncertain. The CDR3 length is 16 residues. Germline CDR1 reads LNHNV; CDR2 reads YYDKDF (reference sequence). The V end lost 5 bases, the J end lost 7 bases, and 22 bases lay between the germline ends. The CDR3 loop is CATSGPGVGLMNTQYF. CDR3 sequence (DNA): TGTGCCACCAGCGGCCCGGGTGTGGGGTTGATGAATACGCAGTATTTT.

The chain has TRBV4-3 and TRBJ2-1; D gene ambiguous. V was clipped by 6 bases and J by 8 bases, with 11 bases between them. The CDR3 runs 12 residues. Germline CDR1 is LGHNA and CDR2 is YSLEER. CDR3 protein: CASRSLGDEQFF. CDR3 nucleotide sequence: TGCGCCAGCAGAAGTCTGGGCGATGAGCAGTTCTTC.

This sequence joins TRBV9 and TRBJ2-1; 7 bases are shared with TRBD1. CDR1 SGDLS and CDR2 YYNGEE come from the germline V gene. The J segment lost 8 bases and the V segment lost 3 bases, leaving 8 bases of the junction unmatched. This CDR3 has 14 residues. The CDR3 nucleotides are TGTGCCAGCAGCGAGGACAGGCGGTATGATGAGCAGTTCTTC. It codes for CASSEDRRYDEQFF.

V is TRBV5-1 and J is TRBJ2-3; 11 nucleotides align to TRBD1. Germline V gene lookup returns CDR1 SGHRS and CDR2 YFSETQ. Germline trimming cut 4 bases from V and 3 bases from J; bases unmatched to any gene: 7. The CDR3 covers 16 residues. This CDR3 is CASSRDRGSWTDTQYF. The DNA for the CDR3 is TGCGCCAGCAGCCGGGACAGGGGGTCATGGACAGATACGCAGTATTTT.

The rearrangement links TRBV4-1 to TRBJ1-3; D is perhaps TRBD1 (5 bases). The CDR3 spans 16 residues. Germline CDR1 and CDR2: MGHRA and YSYEKL. The germline V and J ends were trimmed by 2 bases and 4 bases, with 15 bases remaining between them. CDR3 protein: CASSQLKLGTGNTIYF. CDR3 coding DNA: TGCGCCAGCAGCCAACTTAAGTTGGGGACCGGAAACACCATATATTTT.

This chain joins TRBV16 and TRBJ1-2; D call uncertain. The CDR3 totals 10 residues. From germline, CDR1 is KGHSY and CDR2 FQNENV. The germline V and J ends were trimmed by 0 bases and 13 bases, with 6 bases remaining between them. CDR3 coding DNA: TGTGCCAGCAGCCAATCTGAGCCCACCTTC. Translating it yields CASSQSEPTF.